The 32 T cell receptor beta chains listed next were all sequenced from one sample in a study of blood T cell repertoires in COVID-19. TCRdb's copy holds only in-frame clones and misses some; the assay was immunoSEQ multiplex PCR. The sample lists 250,000 to 300,000 clones; about nine tenths were seen once. The sequencing sample was made of peripheral blood. These receptors were collected from a woman aged 25 to 39 with COVID-19, enrolled during active disease.

This chain joins TRBV24-1 and TRBJ1-5, with unresolved D. With 5 bases removed from V and 2 bases from J, the gap between germline ends came to 6 bases. Germline CDR1 reads KGHDR; CDR2 reads SFDVKD. The CDR3 runs to 13 residues. In DNA form, the CDR3 reads TGTGCCACCAGTGGCTCGGGCAATCAGCCCCAGCATTTT. This gives the protein CATSGSGNQPQHF.

The V and J genes are TRBV28 and TRBJ1-5; D gene ambiguous. Between the trimmed V and J ends, which lost 10 bases and 0 bases, there was a span of 13 bases. There are 14 residues in the CDR3. Per germline, CDR1 MDHEN and CDR2 SYDVKM. CDR3 in DNA: TGTGCCACCCGACGCGGGAATAGCAATCAGCCCCAGCATTTT. Protein product: CATRRGNSNQPQHF.

The chain uses TRBV5-4 and TRBJ2-3; D perhaps matches TRBD2 (6 bases). Trimming left V 5 bases short and J 0 bases short, with 13 bases between. This CDR3 comprises 15 residues. Germline V CDR1 and CDR2: SGHNT, YYREEE (reference sequence). The CDR3 loop reads CASRRDSLSTDTQYF. In nucleotides, the CDR3 is TGTGCCAGCAGACGGGACTCCTTAAGCACAGATACGCAGTATTTT.

The V call is TRBV15, the J call TRBJ2-3; D gene ambiguous. The CDR3 is 14 residues long. Per the germline V gene, CDR1 is LNHNV and CDR2 is YYDKDF (reference sequence). Trimming took 1 base from V and 3 from J, leaving 8 bases between them. The CDR3 loop is CATSRGQATDTQYF. CDR3 in DNA: TGTGCCACCAGCAGAGGTCAGGCGACAGATACGCAGTATTTT.

The J gene is TRBJ1-6, the V gene TRBV7-9; D is unclear. Germline V CDR1 and CDR2: SEHNR, FQNEAQ (reference sequence). Trimming removed 4 bases from V and 6 bases from J, with 10 bases in between. This CDR3 contains 14 residues. CDR3: CASSSTSANSPLHF. CDR3 coding DNA: TGTGCCAGCAGCTCCACAAGTGCTAATTCACCCCTCCACTTT.

The chain carries TRBV11-2 and TRBJ2-7, with D unclear. Germline CDR1 and CDR2: SGHAT and FQNNGV. This CDR3 is 12 amino acids long. V was clipped by 5 bases and J by 0 bases, with 5 bases between them. CDR3 nucleotide sequence: TGTGCCAGCAGCCCGTACTCCTACGAGCAGTACTTC. This encodes CASSPYSYEQYF.

This clone was found once. The V and J genes are TRBV2 and TRBJ1-1; 9 bases line up with TRBD1. This CDR3 spans 15 amino acids. CDR1 is SNHLY, CDR2 FYNNEI, per germline. V was pared by 6 bases and J by 1 base, with 6 bases of the junction left unmatched. The CDR3 DNA is TGTGCCAGCAGCCAGGGACAGGGTGAGAACACTGAAGCTTTCTTT. Translating gives CASSQGQGENTEAFF.

The rearrangement uses TRBV5-4 and TRBJ2-5, with 9 bases aligning to TRBD1. V dropped 3 bases and J dropped 3; count of bases not matched to a gene: 12. CDR3 length equals 17 residues. Looked up from germline, CDR1 is SGHNT and CDR2 is YYREEE (reference sequence). In DNA form, the CDR3 reads TGTGCCAGCAGCTCGTTGCGGACAGGGGCACTAGAAGAGACCCAGTACTTC. Its translation is CASSSLRTGALEETQYF.

With regard to this clone: The limits of the CDR3 on the DNA are not certain, so only TCRdb's listed CDR3 is given. V gene TRBV28 combines with J gene TRBJ2-1; TRBD2 is the table's D call and was not checked against the DNA. The CDR3 is 15 residues long, counting both termini. The germline V gene encodes CDR1 MDHEN and CDR2 SYDVKM. CDR3 protein: CASSTSGSGTSEAFF.

CDR3 sequence: CASSAPAGSSTDTQYF. In DNA, the CDR3 is TGTGCCAGCAGTGCCCCAGCGGGTTCTAGCACAGATACGCAGTATTTT. The V gene is TRBV2, the J gene TRBJ2-3; D might be TRBD2 (6 bases). The CDR3 is 16 residues long. V gave up 4 bases and J gave up 0 bases, with 14 bases separating them. The germline V gene encodes CDR1 SNHLY and CDR2 FYNNEI.

This chain joins TRBV14 and TRBJ2-4; 7 bases align to TRBD2. Germline CDR1 and CDR2: SGHDN and FVKESK. Trimming at V came to 6 bases and at J to 1 base, leaving 9 bases not matched to a gene. This CDR3 spans 16 amino acids. CDR3 sequence: CASRGGSEEAKNIQYF. The CDR3 DNA is TGTGCCAGCAGGGGGGGGAGTGAGGAGGCCAAAAACATTCAGTACTTC.

As regards this clone: At the DNA level, this CDR3 is encoded by other sequences in the same sample as well. The V gene is TRBV4-2, the J gene TRBJ2-7; 10 nucleotides match TRBD1. Germline CDR1 LGHNA, CDR2 YNFKEQ. This CDR3 region has 15 residues. The ends lost 2 bases at V and 1 base at J; junction bases unmatched: 2. The chain's CDR3 is CASSQPGQGSYEQYF. The CDR3 coding sequence is TGTGCCAGCAGCCAACCGGGACAGGGGTCCTACGAGCAGTACTTC.

J is TRBJ2-4 and V is TRBV15; 8 bases are a match to TRBD2. The CDR3 runs to 18 residues. Germline V gives CDR1 LNHNV, CDR2 YYDKDF (reference sequence). After removal of 0 bases from V and 1 base from J, the junction contained 8 bases not matched to a gene. The CDR3 DNA sequence: TGTGCCACCAGCAGAGATCGGGGAACGGGAGGGGCCAAAAACATTCAGTACTTC. This translates into CATSRDRGTGGAKNIQYF.

The CDR3: CASSHPGHSYEQYF. The DNA of the CDR3 is TGTGCCAGCAGCCACCCGGGACACTCCTACGAGCAGTACTTC. The chain uses TRBV5-8 and TRBJ2-7, with TRBD1 as a possible D gene (6 bases). This CDR3 is built from 14 residues. V was trimmed by 4 bases and J by 0 bases, leaving 11 bases between them. Germline V gene data show CDR1 as SGHTS and CDR2 as YDEGEE.

V gene TRBV19 combines with J gene TRBJ2-1; D is unresolved. CDR1 LNHDA and CDR2 SQIVND come from the germline V gene (reference sequence). The CDR3 consists of 16 residues. The V end lost 5 bases, the J end lost 0 bases, and 14 bases lay between the germline ends. The CDR3 DNA sequence: TGTGCCAGTAGTCCTAGACTTCTTAGCTCCTACAATGAGCAGTTCTTC. This encodes CASSPRLLSSYNEQFF.

This chain links TRBV28 with TRBJ2-3, with 9 bases that match TRBD1. The junction had 6 bases not matched to a gene; V was cut back by 6 bases and J by 5 bases. The germline V gene has CDR1 MDHEN and CDR2 SYDVKM. The CDR3 spans 14 residues. CDR3 DNA sequence: TGTGCCAGCAGCCGGGACAGGGTAATAGATACGCAGTATTTT. Protein product: CASSRDRVIDTQYF.

The genes are TRBV7-9 and TRBJ1-4, with D perhaps TRBD1 (6 bases). This CDR3 is built from 14 residues. V was cut by 1 base and J by 4 bases, with 7 bases left in between. Looked up from germline, CDR1 is SEHNR and CDR2 is FQNEAQ (reference sequence). DNA of the CDR3: TGTGCCAGCAGCTTAGGACAGGTTAATGAAAAACTGTTTTTT. Translating it yields CASSLGQVNEKLFF.

The CDR3 is CASSGRSSGLSYEQYF. CDR3 DNA sequence: TGTGCCAGCAGCGGGCGGAGTAGCGGGCTCTCCTACGAGCAGTACTTC. This rearrangement joins TRBV7-9 to TRBJ2-7; 7 positions agree with TRBD2. There are 16 residues in the CDR3. Germline CDR1 reads SEHNR; CDR2 reads FQNEAQ (reference sequence). V dropped 5 bases and J dropped 0; count of bases not matched to a gene: 10.

The CDR3 bases are TGTGCCAGCAGCTTAGACAGTGTGGAGACCCAGTACTTC. It translates to CASSLDSVETQYF. The chain employs TRBV7-8 and TRBJ2-5; no definite D call. Trimming left V 1 base short and J 5 bases short, with 8 bases between. Germline lookup yields CDR1 SGHVS and CDR2 FQNEAQ. The CDR3 spans 13 residues.

The chain recombines TRBV19 with TRBJ2-1; TRBD1 matches 7 bases. V was pared by 7 bases and J by 4 bases, with 4 bases of the junction left unmatched. Germline CDR1 LNHDA, CDR2 SQIVND (reference sequence). The CDR3 spans 13 residues. CDR3 coding DNA: TGTGCCAGTACCGCCAGGGGGTACAATGAGCAGTTCTTC. Translated: CASTARGYNEQFF.

The chain is built from TRBV29-1 and TRBJ1-4; 9 nucleotides agree with TRBD1. CDR1 is SQVTM, CDR2 ANQGSEA, per germline. CDR3 length equals 13 residues. The V gene end was trimmed by 4 bases and the J gene end by 7 bases; junction bases not matched to a gene: 4. In DNA form, the CDR3 reads TGCAGCGTTGCTATGACAGGGGGTGAAAAACTGTTTTTT. Translation gives CSVAMTGGEKLFF.

The chain uses TRBV6-5 and TRBJ2-5; 7 nucleotides agree with TRBD2. Germline V gives CDR1 MNHEY, CDR2 SVGAGI. The CDR3 is 13 amino acids. J was trimmed by 1 base and V by 6 bases; bases with no gene match: 2. The CDR3 bases are TGTGCCAGCAGGCGGGAGATCCAAGAGACCCAGTACTTC. Its protein is CASRREIQETQYF.

This clone was observed a few times. This chain connects TRBV2 to TRBJ2-7, with D possibly TRBD1 on 6 matching bases. V gave up 8 bases and J gave up 7 bases, with 15 bases separating them. Germline V CDR1 and CDR2: SNHLY, FYNNEI. This CDR3 contains 12 residues. CDR3 region: CASDRSLGEQYF. In nucleotides, the CDR3 is TGTGCCAGCGACAGGTCATTGGGGGAGCAGTACTTC. The entire variable domain, with the rest obtained from reference TRBV2 and TRBJ2-7, is as follows: EPEVTQTPSHQVTQMGQEVILRCVPISNHLYFYWYRQILGQKVEFLVSFYNNEISEKSEIFDDQFSVERPDGSNFTLKIRSTKLEDSAMYFCASDRSLGEQYFGPGTRLTVT.

This clone appeared a few times. This chain links TRBV24-1 with TRBJ2-7, with D hard to call. V was trimmed by 3 bases and J by 5 bases, leaving 19 bases between them. The CDR3 has 16 residues. CDR1 is KGHDR, CDR2 SFDVKD, per germline. The CDR3 here is CATSDPTAVGLHEQYF. DNA for the CDR3: TGTGCCACCAGTGATCCAACCGCGGTCGGCCTCCACGAGCAGTACTTC.

J is TRBJ1-5 and V is TRBV28; no definite D call. This CDR3 is 12 amino acids long. Germline V gene sequence: CDR1 MDHEN, CDR2 SYDVKM. V was pared by 1 base and J by 9 bases, with 7 bases between. For the CDR3, the DNA is TGTGCCAGCAGTTTATTCGGGTTGCCCCAGCATTTT. It encodes CASSLFGLPQHF.

The genes are TRBV12-3 or TRBV12-4 and TRBJ2-7; no clear D. Trimming removed 3 bases from V and 5 bases from J, with 5 bases in between. This CDR3 is 11 amino acids long. As DNA, the CDR3 is TGTGCCAGCAGTTTCGAGAACGAGCAGTACTTC. Its protein is CASSFENEQYF.

The chain couples TRBV7-9 to TRBJ1-2; D ambiguous. The CDR3 contains 13 residues. V lost 1 base to trimming and J lost 5 bases, with 8 bases between them. Germline V CDR1 and CDR2: SEHNR, FQNEAQ (reference sequence). The CDR3 coding sequence is TGTGCCAGCAGCTTAGGGCAGATGTATGGCTACACCTTC. Its protein is CASSLGQMYGYTF. The full variable domain, its missing parts supplied by reference TRBV7-9 and TRBJ1-2, is DTGVSQNPRHKITKRGQNVTFRCDPISEHNRLYWYRQTLGQGPEFLTYFQNEAQLEKSRLLSDRFSAERPKGSFSTLEIQRTEQGDSAMYLCASSLGQMYGYTFGSGTRLTVV.

The V and J genes are TRBV9 and TRBJ2-2, with D perhaps matching TRBD2 (5 bases). Trimming pared 4 bases from V and 7 bases from J, leaving 14 bases between. CDR1 is SGDLS, CDR2 YYNGEE, per germline. This CDR3 contains 14 residues. CDR3: CASSLAGVGGELFF. DNA of the CDR3: TGTGCCAGCAGCCTAGCCGGGGTCGGCGGGGAGCTGTTTTTT. Full variable domain (rest looked up from reference TRBV9 and TRBJ2-2): DSGVTQTPKHLITATGQRVTLRCSPRSGDLSVYWYQQSLDQGLQFLIQYYNGEERAKGNILERFSAQQFPDLHSELNLSSLELGDSALYFCASSLAGVGGELFFGEGSRLTVL.

The chain joins TRBV29-1 to TRBJ1-1; 9 nucleotides align to TRBD1. The CDR3 spans 16 residues. Trimming cost V 6 bases and J 4 bases; bases outside gene matches: 15. Germline loops: CDR1 SQVTM, CDR2 ANQGSEA. The CDR3 nucleotides are TGCAGCGTCGGCGGGACAGGGCTTTCCAAGGGCACTGAAGCTTTCTTT. It encodes CSVGGTGLSKGTEAFF. Variable domain in full (rest from reference TRBV29-1 and TRBJ1-1): SAVISQKPSRDICQRGTSLTIQCQVDSQVTMMFWYRQQPGQSLTLIATANQGSEATYESGFVIDKFPISRPNLTFSTLTVSNMSPEDSSIYLCSVGGTGLSKGTEAFFGQGTRLTVV.

The chain employs TRBV10-3 and TRBJ1-1; 7 bases are a match to TRBD1. The CDR3 has 13 residues. V shed 10 bases and J 3 bases; nucleotides not matched to a gene: 8. Germline CDR1 is ENHRY and CDR2 is SYGVKD. The CDR3 DNA reads as TGTGCCACGTGGGACAGAGGGGACACTGAAGCTTTCTTT. It translates to CATWDRGDTEAFF.

This rearrangement joins TRBV15 to TRBJ2-1, with 7 bases identical to TRBD2. V lost 0 bases to trimming and J lost 8 bases; unmatched junction nucleotides: 1. The V gene's germline CDR1 is LNHNV and CDR2 YYDKDF (reference sequence). This CDR3 spans 13 amino acids. The CDR3 nucleotides are TGTGCCACCAGCAGAGACCTAGCGGATGAGCAGTTCTTC. This codes for CATSRDLADEQFF. Complete variable domain (other parts from reference TRBV15 and TRBJ2-1): DAMVIQNPRYQVTQFGKPVTLSCSQTLNHNVMYWYQQKSSQAPKLLFHYYDKDFNNEADTPDNFQSRRPNTSFCFLDIRSPGLGDTAMYLCATSRDLADEQFFGPGTRLTVL.

The gene calls are TRBV9 and TRBJ1-4, with D tentatively TRBD1 (5 bases). V lost 3 bases and J lost 7, with 13 bases in between. Germline V lookup: CDR1 SGDLS, CDR2 YYNGEE. The CDR3 totals 14 residues. The CDR3 bases are TGTGCCAGCAGCGCCGACGGGGGAAGTGAAAAACTGTTTTTT. It translates to CASSADGGSEKLFF.